The rows below give T cell receptor beta chains drawn from one sample of a study of Graves' ophthalmopathy and Graves' hyperthyroidism. A single record per CDR3 protein comes from TCRdb applying MiXCR to the multiplex PCR reads. The repertoire holds more than 1,000,000 distinct CDR3 sequences, with 35% to 40% as singletons. Sequenced material: peripheral blood or thyroid tissue (not recorded which). All receptors derive from an adult man with Graves' hyperthyroidism. Each CDR3 is given with its conserved first and last residue. The D gene is left open where the match is weak. Clone size is stated in some rows and not others, as once, few, many or a class when expanded.

clone size	J gene	D gene	V gene	CDR3 DNA	CDR3 protein
many	TRBJ2-7	TRBD1	TRBV9	TGTGCCAGCAGCGTAGGACAGGGGGGGAACTACGAGCAGTACTTC	CASSVGQGGNYEQYF
.	TRBJ1-1	TRBD1	TRBV12-3/TRBV12-4	TGTGCCAGCAGTCCTTCCCCGGGACAGGGGTATACTGAAGCTTTCTTT	CASSPSPGQGYTEAFF
.	TRBJ1-6	.	TRBV2	TGTGCCCTACTGGGGGCGAATTCACCCCTCCACTTT	CALLGANSPLHF
.	TRBJ1-3	.	TRBV15	TGTGCCACCAGCGACCTGGGGAACTCTGGAAACACCATATATTTT	CATSDLGNSGNTIYF
many	TRBJ1-2	TRBD1	TRBV9	TGTGCCAGCAGCGGACAGGGGACTGGCTACACCTTC	CASSGQGTGYTF
many	TRBJ2-2	.	TRBV12-3/TRBV12-4	TGTGCCAGCAGTTTCGGGCGGTTGACCGGGGAGCTGTTTTTT	CASSFGRLTGELFF
many	TRBJ1-1	.	TRBV10-3	TGTGCCATCAGCCGAGGGGTGAAGAACACTGAAGCTTTCTTT	CAISRGVKNTEAFF
.	TRBJ2-5	.	TRBV2	TGTGCCAGCAGTGAAATAGCGACCCTTCAAGAGACCCGGTACTTC	CASSEIATLQETRYF
.	TRBJ1-5	TRBD1	TRBV29-1	TGCAGCGTTGAAGGGATGGGGACAGGGATCCACGAGCATTTT	CSVEGMGTGIHEHF
.	TRBJ1-1	.	TRBV19	TGTGCCAGTAGTATCGTCGGGGTAAAAGCTTTCTTT	CASSIVGVKAFF
many	TRBJ2-7	.	TRBV14	TGTGCCAGCAGCCAGGCGACACTGTACGAGCAGTACTTC	CASSQATLYEQYF
.	TRBJ1-1	.	TRBV28	TGTGCCAGCAGTCCCCCCGGGGGCAGGAAGGAAGCTTTCTTT	CASSPPGGRKEAFF
.	TRBJ1-3	.	TRBV7-2	TGTGCCAGCAGCCACCGTGAGGGACGCTCCTCTGGAAACACCATATATTTT	CASSHREGRSSGNTIYF
many	TRBJ1-1	.	TRBV7-9	TGTGCCAGCAGCTTAGGGATGGGGCCGGTGAACACTGAAGCTTTCTTT	CASSLGMGPVNTEAFF
many	TRBJ2-2	.	TRBV7-8	TGTGCCAGCAGCTTAGAACCGGGCACCGGGGAGCTGTTTTTT	CASSLEPGTGELFF
many	TRBJ2-5	.	TRBV5-6	TGTGCCAGCAGCCGGGGCTCGGTGGAGACCCAGTACTTC	CASSRGSVETQYF
many	TRBJ2-7	.	TRBV10-3	TGTGCCATCAGGGAGACAGGCTCCGAGCAGTACTTC	CAIRETGSEQYF
.	TRBJ2-5	.	TRBV20-1	TGCAGTGCTCCACTCCCTAGTGTCGAGACCCAGTACTTC	CSAPLPSVETQYF
.	TRBJ1-2	.	TRBV25-1	TGTGCCAGCAAAGGGGGTCATGGCTACACCTTC	CASKGGHGYTF
.	TRBJ1-2	.	TRBV20-1	TGCAGTGCTAGGGGAGCGGATGGCTACACCTTC	CSARGADGYTF
many	TRBJ1-3	.	TRBV20-1	TGCAGTGCTAGAGAGGCCGGCATCTCTGGAAACACCATATATTTT	CSAREAGISGNTIYF
.	TRBJ2-5	TRBD1	TRBV25-1	TGTGCCAGCCGGAAGGACAGGGGGGTGTTGGAGACCCAGTACTTC	CASRKDRGVLETQYF
.	TRBJ2-5	.	TRBV10-3	TGTGCCCAGATGGAGACCCAGTACTTC	CAQMETQYF
many	TRBJ2-6	.	TRBV19	TGTGCCAGTTTGAACAGGGCCGCGGGGGCCAACGTCCTGACTTTC	CASLNRAAGANVLTF
.	TRBJ1-6	TRBD1	TRBV7-8	TGTGCCAGCAGCCCGGGACAGGGGGCCGAGGATTCACCCCTCCACTTT	CASSPGQGAEDSPLHF
.	TRBJ2-7	.	TRBV4-3	TGCGCCAGCAGCCAAGATCCCCGGACCGGGATCTACGAGCAGTACTTC	CASSQDPRTGIYEQYF
many	TRBJ2-5	.	TRBV29-1	TGCAGCGTTGAGTGGGGAACGAACAGGGTATGGGAGACCCAGTACTTC	CSVEWGTNRVWETQYF
.	TRBJ1-2	.	TRBV10-3	TGTGCCGCGTGGGGGGGGGACGGGCACTATGGCTACACCTTC	CAAWGGDGHYGYTF
few	TRBJ2-7	.	TRBV29-1	TGCAGCGTTATCTGGCACGCTTCCACCTACGAGCAGTACTTC	CSVIWHASTYEQYF
many	TRBJ2-5	.	TRBV4-1	TGCGCCAGCAGCCAAGGGCTGTTGAAAGAGACCCAGTACTTC	CASSQGLLKETQYF
many	TRBJ2-2	TRBD1	TRBV24-1	TGTGCCACAAGCCGCCGGGACAGGAACACCGGGGAGCTGTTTTTT	CATSRRDRNTGELFF
.	TRBJ2-7	TRBD2	TRBV9	TGTGCCAGCAGCACCACAGGGGTCGGGACTAGCGGAGCCTACGAGCAGTACTTC	CASSTTGVGTSGAYEQYF